Presented here are 13 T cell receptor beta chains from one specimen sequenced in a study of blood T cell repertoires in COVID-19. Some clones are missing from TCRdb's copy, which holds only in-frame ones; the method was immunoSEQ multiplex PCR. The sample shows about 300,000 clones, approximately 84% of them seen only once. Material for sequencing was PBMCs or T cells enriched from blood (not recorded which). The receptors originated from a man under 40 who had recovered from COVID-19.

Comments on this clone: Additional DNA sequences in this sample encode the identical CDR3. Here the CDR3 reads CASSLGTEYEQYF. The CDR3 nucleotides are TGCGCCAGCAGCTTGGGTACAGAATACGAGCAGTACTTC. V and J are TRBV5-1 and TRBJ2-7; D gene uncertain. The germline V and J ends were trimmed by 0 bases and 4 bases, with 8 bases remaining between them. Germline V gene lookup returns CDR1 SGHRS and CDR2 YFSETQ. This CDR3 contains 13 residues.

This clone appeared a few times. A read error may account for a junction end that differs from germline. The chain has TRBV7-7 and TRBJ2-1; 8 bases match TRBD1. The CDR3 totals 14 residues. Germline CDR1 reads SSHAT; CDR2 reads FNYEAQ (reference sequence). CDR3 sequence: CASSRSGGSNEQFF. DNA for the CDR3: TGTGCTAGCAGCCGGTCAGGGGGCTCCAATGAGCAGTTCTTC. The entire variable domain, with the rest obtained from reference TRBV7-7 and TRBJ2-1, is as follows: GAGVSQSPRYKVTKRGQDVTLRCDPISSHATLYWYQQALGQGPEFLTYFNYEAQPDKSGLPSDRFSAERPEGSISTLTIQRTEQRDSAMYRCASSRSGGSNEQFFGPGTRLTVL.

The rearrangement joins TRBV6-5 to TRBJ2-3; 7 bases are shared with TRBD2. Germline V gene lookup returns CDR1 MNHEY and CDR2 SVGAGI. This CDR3 contains 11 residues. With V trimmed by 8 bases and J by 9 bases, 5 bases remained unmatched. CDR3 DNA: TGTGCCAGCGAAAGGGGAGGGACGCAGTATTTT. Translation gives CASERGGTQYF.

The rearrangement uses TRBV5-7 and TRBJ1-2, with TRBD1 matching 8 bases. TRBV5-7 is given ORF status, its function remaining uncertain. The CDR3 contains 14 residues. Unmatched junction bases numbered 6, after V lost 4 bases and J lost 4 bases. CDR3 coding DNA: TGTGCCAGCAGCACCCAGGGGGCTAGCTATGGCTACACCTTC. Translating gives CASSTQGASYGYTF.

The chain combines TRBV12-3 or TRBV12-4 with TRBJ1-5; TRBD1 matches at 7 bases. The CDR3 consists of 13 residues. Trimming cost V 4 bases and J 6 bases; bases outside gene matches: 3. CDR3 loop: CASSSQGSQPQHF. In DNA form, the CDR3 reads TGTGCCAGCAGTTCACAGGGGAGTCAGCCCCAGCATTTT.

The chain recombines TRBV9 with TRBJ1-3; 8 nucleotides agree with TRBD1. CDR1 and CDR2 (germline): SGDLS, YYNGEE. The CDR3 runs to 15 residues. Unmatched junction bases numbered 3, after V lost 2 bases and J lost 2 bases. The CDR3 coding sequence is TGTGCCAGCAGCGTCGGACAGGGCCCTGGAAACACCATATATTTT. It yields the protein CASSVGQGPGNTIYF. The whole variable domain, filled in from reference TRBV9 and TRBJ1-3, reads DSGVTQTPKHLITATGQRVTLRCSPRSGDLSVYWYQQSLDQGLQFLIQYYNGEERAKGNILERFSAQQFPDLHSELNLSSLELGDSALYFCASSVGQGPGNTIYFGEGSWLTVV.

Concerning this clone itself: The junction departs from germline at one end; a sequencing error may be responsible. The chain joins TRBV6-5 to TRBJ2-3, with TRBD1 identical over 7 bases. The germline V gene encodes CDR1 MNHEY and CDR2 SVGAGI. The CDR3 runs 13 residues. Here the CDR3 reads CFTGVYSTDTQYF. DNA of the CDR3: TGCTTTACAGGGGTCTATAGCACAGATACGCAGTATTTT.

The chain uses TRBV7-2 and TRBJ2-1; 10 bases line up with TRBD2. Trimming removed 2 bases from V and 8 bases from J; junction bases left unmatched: 3. This CDR3 comprises 14 residues. Germline values: CDR1 SGHTA, CDR2 FQGNSA. The CDR3 reads CASSLIAGGHEQFF. The CDR3 DNA is TGTGCCAGCAGCTTAATAGCGGGAGGCCATGAGCAGTTCTTC. The full variable domain, its missing parts supplied by reference TRBV7-2 and TRBJ2-1, is GAGVSQSPSNKVTEKGKDVELRCDPISGHTALYWYRQSLGQGLEFLIYFQGNSAPDKSGLPSDRFSAERTGGSVSTLTIQRTQQEDSAVYLCASSLIAGGHEQFFGPGTRLTVL.

The chain combines TRBV5-4 with TRBJ1-1; 8 nucleotides agree with TRBD1. V lost 4 bases and J lost 6; bases outside the gene matches: 5. Germline CDR1 is SGHNT and CDR2 is YYREEE (reference sequence). The CDR3 has 13 amino acids. CDR3 DNA sequence: TGTGCCAGCAGCCAACAGGGGGGGGCTGAAGCTTTCTTT. Its translation is CASSQQGGAEAFF.

This clone was observed a single time. The chain is built from TRBV15 and TRBJ1-2; D uncertain. Germline V gene sequence: CDR1 LNHNV, CDR2 YYDKDF (reference sequence). Trimming stripped 0 bases from V and 8 bases from J, with 16 bases between. CDR3 length equals 15 residues. The DNA of the CDR3 is TGTGCCACCAGCAGAGATCTCTCGAAGTCGGGAGGCTACACCTTC. Translated: CATSRDLSKSGGYTF.

The rearrangement links TRBV7-9 to TRBJ2-1, with D unclear. Germline V gene lookup returns CDR1 SEHNR and CDR2 FQNEAQ (reference sequence). The V end lost 2 bases, the J end lost 8 bases, and 16 bases lay between the germline ends. The length of the CDR3 is 15 residues. The CDR3 DNA is TGTGCCAGCAGCTTACGGCTAGTCCAGAACGATGAGCAGTTCTTC. It specifies CASSLRLVQNDEQFF. The entire variable domain, with the rest obtained from reference TRBV7-9 and TRBJ2-1, is as follows: DTGVSQNPRHKITKRGQNVTFRCDPISEHNRLYWYRQTLGQGPEFLTYFQNEAQLEKSRLLSDRFSAERPKGSFSTLEIQRTEQGDSAMYLCASSLRLVQNDEQFFGPGTRLTVL.

This chain links TRBV5-5 with TRBJ1-2; perhaps TRBD1 as D (5 bases). The CDR3 runs 14 residues. Germline V gene sequence: CDR1 SGHKS, CDR2 YYEKEE (reference sequence). Trimming shortened V by 0 bases and J by 8 bases, and 14 bases separated the two germline ends. The CDR3 spells CASSLAARVEGYTF. The CDR3 DNA sequence: TGTGCCAGCAGCTTGGCTGCCAGGGTCGAGGGCTACACCTTC.

This sequence joins TRBV7-2 and TRBJ2-3; a possible D gene is TRBD2 (6 bases). The V end lost 5 bases, the J end lost 4 bases, and 10 bases lay between the germline ends. CDR3 size: 13 residues. Germline V lookup: CDR1 SGHTA, CDR2 FQGNSA. The CDR3 nucleotides are TGTGCCAGCAGCGCTGGGACTCCAGATACGCAGTATTTT. It is translated as CASSAGTPDTQYF.